The following is a T cell receptor (beta chain) sequence with its context. Its matching antigen is unknown. A read error may explain this, as a much larger clone is one base away. CDR3-region Arm-PCR and iRepertoire HTBI primers produced the TCR beta libraries. MiXCR was run by TCRdb on the multiplex PCR reads, yielding one entry per CDR3 protein. The sample holds 680,000 or so distinct CDR3 sequences, around 15% seen once. The data stem from a study of regulatory T cells in long-lasting Graves disease. Notes on the study in general: Relative to newly diagnosed Graves' patients, persistent ones had lower TCR diversity.

V was trimmed by 7 bases and J by 8 bases, leaving 19 bases between them. In germline, CDR1 is SQVTM, CDR2 ANQGSEA. The CDR3 runs 13 residues. The time point denotes: newly diagnosed GD, antithyroid drugs for less than 3 months. The TCR library used RNA extracted from PBMCs. The sample was also linked to a second study, of T cells in Graves' hyperthyroidism and ophthalmopathy. Per that paper: The study defined stable Graves' hyperthyroidism as no ophthalmopathy progression within 18 months. The HTBI set primed first-round TCR CDR3 RT-PCR. Separating ophthalmopathy from stable hyperthyroidism was achieved by a 13 V-J model.

The sample here was peripheral blood mononuclear cells (PBMCs), taken at new diagnosis, from a patient treated with antithyroid drugs. The sequence was obtained from a woman in her 30s with Graves disease. The rearrangement uses TRBV29-1 and TRBJ2-3, with a weak D call TRBD2 (5 bases). As DNA, the CDR3 is TGCAGCGCCTCCCCTGGGAGTGCAGGTACGCAGTATTTT. Encoded protein: CSASPGSAGTQYF.